The 5 T cell receptor beta chains in this list originate from one sample, sequenced in a study of technical replicates of blood from several donors. The protocol was immunoSEQ multiplex PCR, while the TCRdb copy is restricted to in-frame clones and leaves out a portion. The data contain approximately 81,000 clones, more than 90% of them singletons. Sequencing was performed on T cells isolated from PBMCs. Receptors were obtained from a human donor in good health.

The rearrangement links TRBV11-1 to TRBJ2-7, with a possible D match to TRBD1 (5 bases). The germline CDR1 and CDR2 sequences are SGHAT and FQDESV (reference sequence). The CDR3 consists of 14 residues. V shed 4 bases and J shed 1 base, with 11 bases lying between them. CDR3 DNA sequence: TGTGCCAGCAGCTATCTTACAGGTTCCTACGAGCAGTACTTC. Its translation: CASSYLTGSYEQYF.

This clone was detected once. The V and J genes are TRBV12-1 and TRBJ2-3; the D segment call TRBD2 is taken from the table without a DNA check. TRBV12-1 is classified as a pseudogene. The CDR3 is made up of 17 amino acids. CDR3: CASSFGRAGVGTDTQYF. CDR3 coding DNA: TGTGCCAGCAGCTTTGGACGAGCGGGAGTGGGCACAGATACGCAGTATTTT.

This chain connects TRBV4-1 to TRBJ2-7; 7 bases align to TRBD2. Losses at the gene ends were 4 bases for V and 2 bases for J; bases not matched to a gene: 8. The length of the CDR3 is 15 residues. Germline V gene lookup returns CDR1 MGHRA and CDR2 YSYEKL. CDR3: CASSPFERGAYEQYF. Written as DNA, the CDR3 is TGCGCCAGCAGCCCCTTCGAGCGGGGAGCCTACGAGCAGTACTTC.

The chain employs TRBV9 and TRBJ2-1; 8 bases are shared with TRBD2. Germline CDR1 reads SGDLS; CDR2 reads YYNGEE. Trimming removed 0 bases from V and 8 bases from J; junction bases left unmatched: 7. This CDR3 has 15 amino acids. CDR3 residues: CASSVASGSSDEQFF. CDR3 sequence (DNA): TGTGCCAGCAGCGTAGCGAGCGGGAGCAGCGATGAGCAGTTCTTC.

The chain links TRBV4-1 to TRBJ1-5; 8 bases are a match to TRBD1. J gave up 6 bases and V 0 bases, and 10 bases lay outside the gene matches. The CDR3 is made up of 17 amino acids. The germline CDR1 and CDR2 sequences are MGHRA and YSYEKL. The CDR3 bases are TGCGCCAGCAGCCAAGATCTGGACAGGGAGGTGGGTCAGCCCCAGCATTTT. It translates to CASSQDLDREVGQPQHF.